This record covers a single T cell receptor beta chain. These data come from a study of cytomegalovirus exposure and HLA in healthy donors. Across the study: In a later analysis, the 120 or so validation repertoires were reported to have used the same platform as the approximately 670 first-cohort repertoires.

Profiled with immunoSEQ multiplex PCR; TCRdb holds only in-frame clones, not every one. The data contain 150,000 to 200,000 clones, around nine tenths of them seen just once; the ten biggest clones take up 1.4%. Looked up from germline, CDR1 is SGHTA and CDR2 is FQGNSA. V was clipped by 3 bases and J by 2 bases, with 10 bases between them. This CDR3 is built from 14 residues. This chain links TRBV7-2 with TRBJ1-2; D may be TRBD1 (5 bases). The receptor was isolated from a woman aged 25 to 39 in good health and CMV-seronegative. The sequenced material came from PBMCs. The CDR3 bases are TGTGCCAGCAGCTTGGGGGGAAAAAACTATGGCTACACCTTC. It yields the protein CASSLGGKNYGYTF.